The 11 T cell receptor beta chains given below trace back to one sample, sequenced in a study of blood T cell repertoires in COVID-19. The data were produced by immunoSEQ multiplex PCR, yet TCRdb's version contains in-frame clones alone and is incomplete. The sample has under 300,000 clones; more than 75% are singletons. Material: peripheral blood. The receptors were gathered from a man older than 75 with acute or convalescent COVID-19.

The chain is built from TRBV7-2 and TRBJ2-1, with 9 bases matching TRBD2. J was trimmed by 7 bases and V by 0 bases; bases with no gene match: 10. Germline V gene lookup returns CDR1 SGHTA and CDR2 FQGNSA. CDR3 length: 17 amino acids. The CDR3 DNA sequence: TGTGCCAGCAGCTTAGCGGGCGGCGGGAGGGCCTGGAATGAGCAGTTCTTC. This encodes CASSLAGGGRAWNEQFF.

The CDR3 here is CASSLGGTSLGTQYF. Written as DNA, the CDR3 is TGTGCCAGCAGCTTGGGGGGGACTTCACTAGGGACCCAGTACTTC. The chain combines TRBV7-8 with TRBJ2-5; TRBD2 matches 7 bases. CDR1 and CDR2 from the germline V gene are SGHVS and FQNEAQ. The CDR3 extends over 15 amino acids. Trimming removed 3 bases from V and 7 bases from J; junction bases left unmatched: 11.

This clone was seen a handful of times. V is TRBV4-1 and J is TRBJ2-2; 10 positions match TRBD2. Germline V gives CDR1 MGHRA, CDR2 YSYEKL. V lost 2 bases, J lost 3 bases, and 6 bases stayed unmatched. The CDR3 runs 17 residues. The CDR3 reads CASSQPAGGRDTGELFF. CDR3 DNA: TGCGCCAGCAGCCAACCAGCGGGGGGGCGAGACACCGGGGAGCTGTTTTTT.

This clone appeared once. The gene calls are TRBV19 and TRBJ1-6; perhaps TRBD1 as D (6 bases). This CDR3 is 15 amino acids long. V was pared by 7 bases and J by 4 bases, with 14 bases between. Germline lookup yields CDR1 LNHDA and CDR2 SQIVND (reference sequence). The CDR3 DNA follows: TGTGCCAGTACCATAACAGGGACATATAATTCACCCCTCCACTTT. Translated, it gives CASTITGTYNSPLHF.

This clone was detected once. The CDR3 nucleotides are TGCGCCAGCAGCTTAGGGGCCACGAACACCGGGGAGCTGTTTTTT. Protein sequence: CASSLGATNTGELFF. This chain joins TRBV5-1 and TRBJ2-2; a weak D match, TRBD1 (5 bases). This CDR3 region has 15 residues. V was pared by 2 bases and J by 0 bases, with 8 bases between. Germline-derived CDR1 and CDR2 are SGHRS and YFSETQ.

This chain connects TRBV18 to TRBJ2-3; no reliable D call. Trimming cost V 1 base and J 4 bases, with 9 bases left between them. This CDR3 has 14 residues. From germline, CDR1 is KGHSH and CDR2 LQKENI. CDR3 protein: CASSPQSNSDTQYF. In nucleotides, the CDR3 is TGTGCCAGCTCACCACAGAGCAACTCAGATACGCAGTATTTT.

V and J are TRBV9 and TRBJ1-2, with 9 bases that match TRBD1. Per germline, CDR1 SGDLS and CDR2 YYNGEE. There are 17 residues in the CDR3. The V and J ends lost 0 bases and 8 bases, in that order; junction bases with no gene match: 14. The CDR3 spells CASSVGDRVQGARGYTF. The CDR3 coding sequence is TGTGCCAGCAGCGTAGGGGACAGGGTGCAGGGTGCGCGGGGCTACACCTTC. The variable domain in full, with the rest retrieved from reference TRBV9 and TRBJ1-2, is DSGVTQTPKHLITATGQRVTLRCSPRSGDLSVYWYQQSLDQGLQFLIQYYNGEERAKGNILERFSAQQFPDLHSELNLSSLELGDSALYFCASSVGDRVQGARGYTFGSGTRLTVV.

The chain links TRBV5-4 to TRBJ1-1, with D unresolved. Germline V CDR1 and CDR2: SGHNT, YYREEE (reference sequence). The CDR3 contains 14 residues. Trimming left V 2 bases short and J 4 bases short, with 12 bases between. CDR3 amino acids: CASSLSTLGTEAFF. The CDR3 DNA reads TGTGCCAGCAGCTTATCGACGCTAGGCACTGAAGCTTTCTTT.

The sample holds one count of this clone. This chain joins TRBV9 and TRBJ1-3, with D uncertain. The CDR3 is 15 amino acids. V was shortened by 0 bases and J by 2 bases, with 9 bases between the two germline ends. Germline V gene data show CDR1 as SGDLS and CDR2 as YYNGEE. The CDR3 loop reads CASSVEGGPGNTIYF. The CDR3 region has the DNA TGTGCCAGCAGCGTAGAAGGAGGGCCTGGAAACACCATATATTTT.

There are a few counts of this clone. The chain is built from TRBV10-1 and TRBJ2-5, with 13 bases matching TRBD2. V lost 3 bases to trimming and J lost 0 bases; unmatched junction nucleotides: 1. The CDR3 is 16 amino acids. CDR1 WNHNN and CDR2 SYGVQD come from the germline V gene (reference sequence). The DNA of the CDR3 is TGCGCCAGCAGTGATGGACTAGCGGGGGACCAAGAGACCCAGTACTTC. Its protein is CASSDGLAGDQETQYF.

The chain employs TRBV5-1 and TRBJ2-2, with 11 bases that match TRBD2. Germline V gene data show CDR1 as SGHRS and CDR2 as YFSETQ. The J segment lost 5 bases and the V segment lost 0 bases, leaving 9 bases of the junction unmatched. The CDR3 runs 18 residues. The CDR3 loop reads CASSLAQLAGAGTGELFF. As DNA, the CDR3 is TGCGCCAGCAGCTTGGCCCAACTAGCGGGAGCGGGGACCGGGGAGCTGTTTTTT.